This TCR beta chain was recovered during a study of beta chain features in type 1 diabetes. Naive, central memory, regulatory and stem cell-like memory cells within the CD4+ compartment were sorted using CD45RO/CCR7/CD25/CD127/CD95/CD27. In all sorted populations, purity surpassed 98%. The sample holds a few counts of this clone. Its target is unknown. The CDR3 extends over 12 amino acids. Trimming shortened V by 4 bases and J by 0 bases, and 4 bases separated the two germline ends. Germline assignment: CDR1 MNHNS and CDR2 SASEGT. The study's findings and limits: All four CD4+ subsets from Type 1 diabetes patients carried moderately but significantly shorter TCRB CDR3s.

The study reverse transcribed the entire isolated RNA, so it sequenced expressed TCRB transcripts. About 4 million reads per sample were averaged for naive, central memory and regulatory samples. TCRdb keeps only in-frame clones here, not all; method: immunoSEQ multiplex PCR. The profile shows hundreds of thousands of clones, 10% to 15% of them singletons. Sequencing was performed on naive CD4+ T cells from blood. The chain is built from TRBV6-1 and TRBJ2-7; D remains unclear. The TCR was taken from a man aged 18 to 30 with type 1 diabetes. CDR3 in DNA: TGTGCCAGCAGTGGGAGCTCCTACGAGCAGTACTTC. Protein product: CASSGSSYEQYF.